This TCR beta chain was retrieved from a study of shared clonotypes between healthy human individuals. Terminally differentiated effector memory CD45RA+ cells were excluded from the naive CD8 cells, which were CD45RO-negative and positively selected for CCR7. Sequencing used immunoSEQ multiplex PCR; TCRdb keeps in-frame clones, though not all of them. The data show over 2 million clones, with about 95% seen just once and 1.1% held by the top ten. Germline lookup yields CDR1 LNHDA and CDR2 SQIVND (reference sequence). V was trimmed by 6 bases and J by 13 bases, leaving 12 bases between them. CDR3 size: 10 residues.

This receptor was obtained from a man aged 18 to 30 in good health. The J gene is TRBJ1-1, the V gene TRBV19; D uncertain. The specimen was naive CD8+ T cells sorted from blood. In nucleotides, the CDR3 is TGTGCCAGTAGAGATCGTGGTCTTTTCTTT. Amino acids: CASRDRGLFF.